The 10 T cell receptor beta chains reported below all come from one sample, sequenced in a study of siplizumab effects on memory and regulatory T cells (dated 2019 in TCRdb). The library was made by the immunoSEQ multiplex PCR assay. Here the immuneACCESS table is served through TCRdb, limited to in-frame sequences with V and J called. Missing clones are a known gap in these copies; in checked studies unresolved V genes cover under half, and the rest lacks a known reason. This sample lists tens of thousands of clones; about 90% were detected once. The top ten clones comprise 25% to 35% of the sample. Sequencing used CD8+ T cells sorted from blood. Receptors originate from a human donor in good health.

V usage is TRBV19 and J usage is TRBJ1-2; 9 nucleotides agree with TRBD1. The CDR3 runs to 15 residues. The germline V gene encodes CDR1 LNHDA and CDR2 SQIVND (reference sequence). J lost 7 bases, V lost 5 bases, and 11 bases had no gene match. The CDR3 sequence: CASSLGQGPLGGYTF. The DNA for the CDR3 is TGTGCCAGTAGTTTGGGACAGGGACCTCTAGGTGGCTACACCTTC. The full variable domain, in which reference TRBV19 and TRBJ1-2 provide the parts outside the CDR3, is DGGITQSPKYLFRKEGQNVTLSCEQNLNHDAMYWYRQDPGQGLRLIYYSQIVNDFQKGDIAEGYSVSREKKESFPLTVTSAQKNPTAFYLCASSLGQGPLGGYTFGSGTRLTVV.

This chain links TRBV4-1 with TRBJ1-1; no definite D call. The CDR3 is 15 residues long. Looked up from germline, CDR1 is MGHRA and CDR2 is YSYEKL. V was cut by 4 bases and J by 0 bases, with 12 bases left in between. CDR3 amino acids: CASSPSRQLNTEAFF. In DNA form, the CDR3 reads TGCGCCAGCAGCCCTAGTAGGCAGTTGAACACTGAAGCTTTCTTT.

This chain uses TRBV19 with TRBJ1-2; D not certain. The V and J ends lost 4 bases and 5 bases respectively, with 20 bases between them. The CDR3 extends over 16 amino acids. Germline V gives CDR1 LNHDA, CDR2 SQIVND (reference sequence). CDR3 DNA sequence: TGTGCCAGTAGTAGGCCGGACTACTACCCGATTTATGGCTACACCTTC. Translated, it gives CASSRPDYYPIYGYTF.

The chain uses TRBV29-1 and TRBJ2-1, with D hard to call. In germline, CDR1 is SQVTM, CDR2 ANQGSEA. The CDR3 has 13 amino acids. The V end was cut by 3 bases, the J end by 1 base, with 7 bases between. CDR3 DNA: TGCAGCGTTGAGAGACTGTCCTACAATGAGCAGTTCTTC. As protein: CSVERLSYNEQFF.

This chain links TRBV11-2 with TRBJ1-4, with a tentative D call TRBD1 (5 bases). The CDR3 consists of 14 residues. Trimming took off 11 bases at V and 2 bases at J, with 15 bases between the two ends. Germline V gives CDR1 SGHAT, CDR2 FQNNGV. Here the CDR3 reads CAGGGGATNEKLFF. DNA for the CDR3: TGTGCCGGCGGCGGGGGAGCTACTAATGAAAAACTGTTTTTT.

The chain combines TRBV12-5 with TRBJ2-1, with D unclear. CDR1 and CDR2 from the germline V gene are LGHNT and FRNRAP. With 2 bases removed from V and 7 bases from J, the gap between germline ends came to 0 bases. The CDR3 has 10 amino acids. The CDR3 DNA reads TGTGCTAGTGGTTTGAATGAGCAGTTCTTC. Translating gives CASGLNEQFF. Looking up the rest from reference TRBV12-5 and TRBJ2-1 gives the full variable domain: DARVTQTPRHKVTEMGQEVTMRCQPILGHNTVFWYRQTMMQGLELLAYFRNRAPLDDSGMPKDRFSAEMPDATLATLKIQPSEPRDSAVYFCASGLNEQFFGPGTRLTVL.

V usage is TRBV21-1 and J usage is TRBJ1-1. TRBV21-1 is a listed pseudogene. This CDR3 is built from 16 residues. CDR3 protein: CASSFSAGGLNTEAFF. The DNA of the CDR3 is TGTGCCAGCAGCTTTTCCGCGGGGGGCCTGAACACTGAAGCTTTCTTT.

The gene calls are TRBV7-8 and TRBJ1-6; a possible D gene is TRBD1 (6 bases). The V gene lost 1 base and the J gene lost 10 bases, with 14 bases spanning the gap. Germline V gene sequence: CDR1 SGHVS, CDR2 FQNEAQ. This CDR3 region has 15 residues. CDR3 coding DNA: TGTGCCAGCAGCTTAGTCGACGGGGGGCACTCACCCCTCCACTTT. Translated, it gives CASSLVDGGHSPLHF.

The genes are TRBV4-2 and TRBJ1-2; 7 nucleotides align to TRBD1. The CDR3 is made up of 14 amino acids. CDR1 and CDR2 from the germline V gene are LGHNA and YNFKEQ. V gave up 3 bases and J gave up 1 base; unmatched junction bases: 2. Here the CDR3 reads CASSQDRSNYGYTF. CDR3 bases: TGTGCCAGCAGCCAGGACAGGAGTAACTATGGCTACACCTTC.

The V gene is TRBV25-1, the J gene TRBJ2-3; D unclear. The CDR3 loop spans 10 amino acids. Germline V gene sequence: CDR1 MGHDK, CDR2 SYGVNS. V gave up 6 bases and J gave up 5 bases, with 3 bases separating them. The CDR3 region is CASSLDTQYF. CDR3 sequence (DNA): TGTGCCAGCAGCTTAGATACGCAGTATTTT.